This T cell receptor (beta chain) emerged from a study of follicular helper T cells after annual influenza vaccination. TCRdb keeps only in-frame clones here, not all; method: immunoSEQ multiplex PCR. The table lists about 11,000 clones, around 80% of them singletons. Germline V gene sequence: CDR1 SEHNR, CDR2 FQNEAQ (reference sequence). Losses at the gene ends were 1 base for V and 14 bases for J; bases not matched to a gene: 5. The length of the CDR3 is 12 residues. The chain carries TRBV7-9 and TRBJ1-1, with 9 bases fitting TRBD1. This TCR was recovered from an adult who received the influenza vaccine. The input for sequencing was CXCR5- memory CD4+ T cells sorted from blood, taken 6 weeks after influenza vaccination. The CDR3 DNA sequence: TGTGCCAGCAGCTTAGTTTACGGGACAGGGTTCTTT. Encoded protein: CASSLVYGTGFF. Looking up the rest from reference TRBV7-9 and TRBJ1-1 gives the full variable domain: DTGVSQNPRHKITKRGQNVTFRCDPISEHNRLYWYRQTLGQGPEFLTYFQNEAQLEKSRLLSDRFSAERPKGSFSTLEIQRTEQGDSAMYLCASSLVYGTGFFGQGTRLTVV.